The next 32 T cell receptor beta chains were all read from a single sample in a study of beta chain features in type 1 diabetes. Study-level results: TCRB CDR3s from Type 1 diabetes patients were moderately but significantly shorter in all four CD4+ subsets.

Their antigens are not known. As every portion of the isolated RNA was reverse transcribed, the sequencing read expressed TCRB transcripts. The table came from immunoSEQ multiplex PCR; TCRdb's copy has only in-frame clones and leaves some out. Of some 280,000 clones listed, 14% are singletons. Sequencing was carried out using naive CD4+ T cells from blood. The source is a man aged 25 to 40 with type 1 diabetes.

This clone was seen only a few times. This rearrangement joins TRBV6-6 to TRBJ1-5, with D unresolved. The V gene lost 2 bases and the J gene lost 6 bases, with 5 bases spanning the gap. The CDR3 length is 12 residues. In germline, CDR1 is MNHNY, CDR2 SVGAGI (reference sequence). CDR3 nucleotide sequence: TGTGCCAGCAGTTACGGCGGTCAGCCCCAGCATTTT. Protein product: CASSYGGQPQHF.

This clone has only one observation. The J gene is TRBJ2-7, the V gene TRBV28; a possible D gene is TRBD1 (6 bases). This CDR3 region has 14 residues. CDR1 is MDHEN and CDR2 is SYDVKM in the germline V gene. V was trimmed by 4 bases and J by 6 bases, leaving 16 bases between them. The CDR3 loop is CASSSGQGLREQYF. Here the CDR3 DNA reads TGTGCCAGCAGTTCAGGGCAGGGGCTACGCGAGCAGTACTTC. Full variable domain (missing parts from reference TRBV28 and TRBJ2-7): DVKVTQSSRYLVKRTGEKVFLECVQDMDHENMFWYRQDPGLGLRLIYFSYDVKMKEKGDIPEGYSVSREKKERFSLILESASTNQTSMYLCASSSGQGLREQYFGPGTRLTVT.

This chain connects TRBV5-6 to TRBJ1-5; D not resolved. The CDR3 covers 17 residues. V was trimmed by 3 bases and J by 3 bases, leaving 19 bases between them. CDR1 is SGHDT, CDR2 YYEEEE, per germline. CDR3 residues: CASSSGWQEEDNQPQHF. The CDR3 DNA is TGTGCCAGCAGCTCCGGATGGCAGGAGGAGGACAATCAGCCCCAGCATTTT.

This clone has just a few counts. The V and J genes are TRBV19 and TRBJ1-4, with unresolved D. The germline V gene encodes CDR1 LNHDA and CDR2 SQIVND (reference sequence). The germline V and J ends were trimmed by 8 bases and 7 bases, with 11 bases remaining between them. The length of the CDR3 is 12 residues. The CDR3 DNA is TGTGCCAGTGGGCGGGCGCGTGAAAAACTGTTTTTT. Protein sequence: CASGRAREKLFF.

This rearrangement joins TRBV18 to TRBJ1-2; D remains ambiguous. Trimming took off 3 bases at V and 8 bases at J, with 22 bases between the two ends. The CDR3 covers 16 residues. CDR1 and CDR2 (germline): KGHSH, LQKENI. The CDR3: CASSPSEGTAGSGYTF. The CDR3 bases are TGTGCCAGCTCACCTTCGGAGGGTACGGCGGGCAGCGGCTACACCTTC.

The chain carries TRBV9 and TRBJ1-1; TRBD1 matches 7 bases. With 3 bases clipped from V and 1 base from J, the junction kept 6 bases outside the gene matches. The CDR3 runs to 15 residues. CDR1 and CDR2 (germline): SGDLS, YYNGEE. CDR3 sequence: CASSAGTAQNTEAFF. DNA of the CDR3: TGTGCCAGCAGCGCTGGGACAGCACAGAACACTGAAGCTTTCTTT.

The V call is TRBV4-1, the J call TRBJ1-5; D may be TRBD1 (5 bases). Germline V gives CDR1 MGHRA, CDR2 YSYEKL. V was trimmed by 5 bases and J by 6 bases, leaving 11 bases between them. The CDR3 contains 13 residues. The CDR3 loop reads CASSFPGIQPQHF. The CDR3 DNA reads TGCGCCAGCAGCTTCCCAGGGATTCAGCCCCAGCATTTT.

The chain employs TRBV7-2 and TRBJ2-7; 11 bases agree with TRBD2. Trimming cost V 6 bases and J 4 bases; bases outside gene matches: 5. This CDR3 spans 14 amino acids. CDR1 is SGHTA and CDR2 is FQGNSA in the germline V gene. The CDR3 DNA reads TGTGCCAGCAGTCGACTAGCGGGACAATACGAGCAGTACTTC. Translating gives CASSRLAGQYEQYF.

The chain has TRBV5-4 and TRBJ1-1; perhaps TRBD1 as D (6 bases). V was shortened by 4 bases and J by 7 bases, with 14 bases between the two germline ends. Germline V gives CDR1 SGHNT, CDR2 YYREEE (reference sequence). This CDR3 has 13 amino acids. CDR3 sequence reads: CASSELQGVEAFF. DNA of the CDR3: TGTGCCAGCAGCGAGCTACAGGGTGTTGAAGCTTTCTTT.

The rearrangement links TRBV15 to TRBJ2-5, with a possible D match to TRBD1 (5 bases). V lost 3 bases to trimming and J lost 7 bases, with 15 bases between them. The CDR3 consists of 14 residues. The germline V gene encodes CDR1 LNHNV and CDR2 YYDKDF (reference sequence). CDR3 region: CATSSRRGLGTQYF. CDR3 bases: TGTGCCACCAGCAGTAGAAGGGGATTGGGGACCCAGTACTTC.

The CDR3 nucleotides read TGTGCCAGCAGCGGGGGACAGGTGGATCAGCCCCAGCATTTT. Encoded protein: CASSGGQVDQPQHF. The chain recombines TRBV9 with TRBJ1-5, with 8 bases lining up with TRBD1. Germline V CDR1 and CDR2: SGDLS, YYNGEE. The trim removed 3 bases at V and 5 bases at J, leaving 4 bases unmatched. The CDR3 consists of 14 residues.

The V and J genes are TRBV7-9 and TRBJ2-1; 8 nucleotides match TRBD2. The ends lost 1 base at V and 1 base at J; junction bases unmatched: 6. Per germline, CDR1 SEHNR and CDR2 FQNEAQ (reference sequence). The CDR3 covers 17 residues. CDR3 in DNA: TGTGCCAGCAGCTTAGAGGAGGGACTAGAGTCCTACAATGAGCAGTTCTTC. This sequence encodes CASSLEEGLESYNEQFF. Full variable domain (remainder filled in from reference TRBV7-9 and TRBJ2-1): DTGVSQNPRHKITKRGQNVTFRCDPISEHNRLYWYRQTLGQGPEFLTYFQNEAQLEKSRLLSDRFSAERPKGSFSTLEIQRTEQGDSAMYLCASSLEEGLESYNEQFFGPGTRLTVL.

The chain carries TRBV5-1 and TRBJ1-1; TRBD1 aligns across 7 bases. From germline, CDR1 is SGHRS and CDR2 YFSETQ. Trimming at V came to 0 bases and at J to 8 bases, leaving 4 bases not matched to a gene. The CDR3 consists of 13 residues. CDR3 in amino acids: CASSLESRGEAFF. CDR3 DNA sequence: TGCGCCAGCAGCTTGGAGAGCAGGGGGGAAGCTTTCTTT. Variable domain in full (rest from reference TRBV5-1 and TRBJ1-1): KAGVTQTPRYLIKTRGQQVTLSCSPISGHRSVSWYQQTPGQGLQFLFEYFSETQRNKGNFPGRFSGRQFSNSRSEMNVSTLELGDSALYLCASSLESRGEAFFGQGTRLTVV.

In this sample, this clone turned up a few times. V gene TRBV6-6 combines with J gene TRBJ1-2; 8 nucleotides line up with TRBD1. There are 13 residues in the CDR3. The germline V gene has CDR1 MNHNY and CDR2 SVGAGI (reference sequence). Germline trimming cut 4 bases from V and 11 bases from J; bases unmatched to any gene: 9. As DNA, the CDR3 is TGTGCCAGCAGTTTCGCCCAGGGGGCCGGGTACACCTTC. Its translation: CASSFAQGAGYTF.

There are a few counts of this clone. CDR3 DNA sequence: TGTGCCAGCTCACCACTAGCGGGAGTGAGAAATGAGCAGTTCTTC. Amino acids: CASSPLAGVRNEQFF. The chain couples TRBV18 to TRBJ2-1, with TRBD2 identical over 9 bases. The CDR3 consists of 15 residues. Germline V lookup: CDR1 KGHSH, CDR2 LQKENI. V gave up 1 base and J gave up 7 bases; unmatched junction bases: 5.

This rearrangement joins TRBV30 to TRBJ1-1; the match to TRBD1 covers 8 bases. Per the germline V gene, CDR1 is GTSNPN and CDR2 is SVGIG (reference sequence). CDR3 length: 16 amino acids. Trimming cost V 0 bases and J 0 bases; bases outside gene matches: 6. The CDR3 spells CAWSVFGTGVNTEAFF. The CDR3 bases are TGTGCCTGGAGTGTATTTGGGACAGGCGTGAACACTGAAGCTTTCTTT.

The V and J genes are TRBV4-1 and TRBJ2-1; 8 positions agree with TRBD2. The CDR3 has 16 amino acids. Trimming cost V 1 base and J 5 bases; bases outside gene matches: 7. CDR1 MGHRA and CDR2 YSYEKL come from the germline V gene. The CDR3 loop reads CASSQGFGRGDNEQFF. CDR3 in DNA: TGCGCCAGCAGCCAAGGGTTTGGGCGGGGGGACAATGAGCAGTTCTTC.

The V call is TRBV5-1, the J call TRBJ1-5; 10 nucleotides match TRBD1. CDR3 size: 13 residues. V was clipped by 4 bases and J by 11 bases; unmatched bases: 6. Germline loops: CDR1 SGHRS, CDR2 YFSETQ. CDR3 protein: CASSTGTGESQHF. CDR3 coding DNA: TGCGCCAGCAGCACCGGGACAGGGGAATCCCAGCATTTT.

The chain links TRBV4-3 to TRBJ2-5, with D perhaps TRBD1 (6 bases). Germline assignment: CDR1 LGHNA and CDR2 YSLEER. CDR3 length: 14 residues. Trimming stripped 2 bases from V and 2 bases from J, with 9 bases between. As DNA, the CDR3 is TGCGCCAGCAGCCAACGGACAGATCAAGAGACCCAGTACTTC. As protein: CASSQRTDQETQYF.

The CDR3 sequence: CASSEPGQGSMNEQFF. The CDR3 DNA reads TGTGCCAGTAGCGAACCGGGACAGGGGTCGATGAACGAGCAGTTCTTC. The V and J genes are TRBV19 and TRBJ2-1, with TRBD1 matching over 10 bases. V lost 6 bases to trimming and J lost 10 bases; unmatched junction nucleotides: 15. CDR3 size: 16 residues. CDR1 and CDR2 (germline): LNHDA, SQIVND (reference sequence).

This rearrangement joins TRBV28 to TRBJ1-5; no reliable D call. This CDR3 has 13 amino acids. Germline CDR1 is MDHEN and CDR2 is SYDVKM. The V end was cut by 5 bases, the J end by 6 bases, with 11 bases between. CDR3 DNA sequence: TGTGCCAGCAGTCCTGCGTCGGGTCAGCCCCAGCATTTT. Its protein is CASSPASGQPQHF.

In its sample, this clone was seen a few times. The sample carries other DNA sequences with the same CDR3. The V call is TRBV5-4, the J call TRBJ2-7, with D uncertain. V lost 0 bases to trimming and J lost 4 bases, with 5 bases between them. Germline V gives CDR1 SGHNT, CDR2 YYREEE (reference sequence). CDR3 length: 12 amino acids. The CDR3: CASSLDRYEQYF. The CDR3, as DNA: TGTGCCAGCAGCTTGGACAGATACGAGCAGTACTTC.

The chain is built from TRBV25-1 and TRBJ1-2; no clear D gene. The germline V and J ends were trimmed by 1 base and 3 bases, with 3 bases remaining between them. Germline V gene lookup returns CDR1 MGHDK and CDR2 SYGVNS. The CDR3 loop spans 12 amino acids. The CDR3 protein is CASSESDYGYTF. The CDR3 DNA reads TGTGCCAGCAGTGAATCAGACTATGGCTACACCTTC.

The CDR3 coding sequence is TGTGCCTGGACGGACGGTCGGACTGTCCAGTACTTC. Its translation: CAWTDGRTVQYF. The rearrangement uses TRBV30 and TRBJ2-5; tentatively, D is TRBD2 (5 bases). The CDR3 has 12 amino acids. CDR1 GTSNPN and CDR2 SVGIG come from the germline V gene (reference sequence). The V and J ends lost 4 bases and 10 bases respectively, with 16 bases between them.

The rearrangement uses TRBV29-1 and TRBJ2-3; TRBD2 matches at 13 bases. This CDR3 is 14 amino acids long. CDR1 is SQVTM and CDR2 is ANQGSEA in the germline V gene. V shed 6 bases and J 6 bases; nucleotides not matched to a gene: 6. The CDR3: CSVTSGRAKDTQYF. The CDR3 DNA follows: TGCAGCGTCACTAGCGGGAGGGCCAAGGATACGCAGTATTTT.

The sample holds a few counts of this clone. This rearrangement joins TRBV15 to TRBJ2-7; 8 bases agree with TRBD2. Germline CDR1 is LNHNV and CDR2 is YYDKDF (reference sequence). The trim removed 2 bases at V and 0 bases at J, leaving 3 bases unmatched. The CDR3 has 15 residues. DNA of the CDR3: TGTGCCACCAGCAGACAACTAGCGGACTCCTACGAGCAGTACTTC. As protein: CATSRQLADSYEQYF.

This clone was counted a few times. The chain employs TRBV30 and TRBJ1-1; D gene uncertain. The CDR3 contains 13 residues. Germline V gene sequence: CDR1 GTSNPN, CDR2 SVGIG (reference sequence). V was clipped by 0 bases and J by 4 bases, with 9 bases between them. The DNA of the CDR3 is TGTGCCTGGAGTGTAAAGAGCGGCACTGAAGCTTTCTTT. As protein: CAWSVKSGTEAFF. Full variable domain (outside the CDR3, taken from reference TRBV30 and TRBJ1-1): SQTIHQWPATLVQPVGSPLSLECTVEGTSNPNLYWYRQAAGRGLQLLFYSVGIGQISSEVPQNLSASRPQDRQFILSSKKLLLSDSGFYLCAWSVKSGTEAFFGQGTRLTVV.

This clone was seen only a few times. The chain is built from TRBV6-1 and TRBJ1-2, with D possibly being TRBD1 (5 bases). Germline V CDR1 and CDR2: MNHNS, SASEGT. Between the trimmed V and J ends, which lost 3 bases and 4 bases, there was a span of 9 bases. The CDR3 covers 13 residues. For the CDR3, the DNA is TGTGCCAGCAGTGATCCAGGGCTCTATGGCTACACCTTC. This sequence encodes CASSDPGLYGYTF.

The sample holds a few counts of this clone. This sequence joins TRBV18 and TRBJ2-3; 8 bases agree with TRBD1. Germline V gene data show CDR1 as KGHSH and CDR2 as LQKENI. This CDR3 contains 14 residues. V lost 7 bases, J lost 2 bases, and 5 bases stayed unmatched. The CDR3 loop is CASCGQGFTDTQYF. Written as DNA, the CDR3 is TGTGCCAGCTGCGGACAGGGCTTCACAGATACGCAGTATTTT.

The genes are TRBV19 and TRBJ2-1; 7 bases are shared with TRBD1. Trimming at V came to 4 bases and at J to 3 bases, leaving 9 bases not matched to a gene. This CDR3 spans 16 amino acids. Germline CDR1 is LNHDA and CDR2 is SQIVND (reference sequence). In nucleotides, the CDR3 is TGTGCCAGTAGTAGTGGGACAGCAATTAGCTACAATGAGCAGTTCTTC. Translating gives CASSSGTAISYNEQFF.

This clone turned up a few times. The gene calls are TRBV27 and TRBJ2-5, with D perhaps matching TRBD1 (6 bases). Trimming left V 3 bases short and J 2 bases short, with 13 bases between. Germline V CDR1 and CDR2: MNHEY, SMNVEV (reference sequence). The CDR3 loop spans 15 amino acids. The CDR3 region is CASSFSGATQETQYF. DNA of the CDR3: TGTGCCAGCAGTTTCTCAGGGGCCACTCAAGAGACCCAGTACTTC.

This clone was found a few times. This chain connects TRBV5-4 to TRBJ1-1; D is unresolved. Germline CDR1 SGHNT, CDR2 YYREEE (reference sequence). The germline V and J ends were trimmed by 6 bases and 5 bases, with 14 bases remaining between them. The CDR3 has 13 amino acids. CDR3 sequence: CASNSPGETEAFF. The CDR3 nucleotides read TGTGCCAGCAACTCCCCTGGGGAGACTGAAGCTTTCTTT.